Listed below are T cell receptor beta chains from one sample, sequenced in a study of blood T cell repertoires in COVID-19. TCRdb keeps only in-frame clones here, not all; method: immunoSEQ multiplex PCR. The table has roughly 360,000 clones, roughly 86% seen once. The sequencing input was peripheral blood. The receptors stem from a human donor with acute or convalescent COVID-19. The donor label of this sample is uncertain. Both conserved end residues are part of each CDR3. Fields, in order: clone size, D gene, V gene, J gene, CDR3 protein, CDR3 DNA. A D gene is named only where the DNA matches it firmly. Size values are once, few and many counts, or a class for expanded clones, and some rows have none.

>-|TRBD1|TRBV18|TRBJ1-4
CASSPPGQEGNEKLFF
TGTGCCAGCTCACCCCCGGGACAGGAGGGGAATGAAAAACTGTTTTTT
>-|TRBD1|TRBV7-9|TRBJ1-1
CASSAPPGTDTEAFF
TGTGCCAGCAGCGCACCCCCGGGGACAGACACTGAAGCTTTCTTT
>-|TRBD2|TRBV19|TRBJ2-3
CASRNLRTSGKSTDTQYF
TGTGCCAGTAGAAACCTCCGGACTAGCGGGAAAAGCACAGATACGCAGTATTTT
>few|-|TRBV5-1|TRBJ2-1
CASSNLARVNNEQFF
TGCGCCAGCAGCAATCTAGCGAGGGTCAACAATGAGCAGTTCTTC
>-|-|TRBV6-5|TRBJ1-1
CASSPTGNTEAFF
TGTGCCAGCAGTCCAACAGGGAACACTGAAGCTTTCTTT
>-|-|TRBV7-9|TRBJ2-7
CASSLELLEQYF
TGTGCCAGCAGCTTAGAGCTCCTCGAGCAGTACTTC
>few|-|TRBV28|TRBJ1-6
CASMVSQYNSPLHF
TGTGCCAGCATGGTTTCACAGTATAATTCACCCCTCCACTTT
>-|-|TRBV6-5|TRBJ1-2
CASRNSGVNYGYTF
TGTGCCAGCAGGAACTCAGGGGTTAACTATGGCTACACCTTC
>-|TRBD1|TRBV28|TRBJ1-1
CASSTQGRTEAFF
TGTGCCAGCAGTACACAGGGGCGAACTGAAGCTTTCTTT
>-|TRBD2|TRBV7-8|TRBJ2-1
CASSLAGLAGRNEQFF
TGTGCCAGCAGCTTGGCGGGTCTAGCGGGACGGAATGAGCAGTTCTTC
>-|TRBD1|TRBV28|TRBJ1-1
CASSLASVRGLTEAFF
TGTGCCAGCAGTTTAGCGTCGGTAAGGGGGCTCACTGAAGCTTTCTTT
>many|TRBD2|TRBV2|TRBJ2-3
CASGAGGRTDTQYF
TGTGCCAGCGGGGCGGGAGGGCGCACAGATACGCAGTATTTT
>-|-|TRBV9|TRBJ1-1
CASSVNSLNTEAFF
TGTGCCAGCAGCGTAAACAGCTTGAACACTGAAGCTTTCTTT
>-|-|TRBV27|TRBJ2-5
CASSFKRVETQYF
TGTGCCAGCAGTTTTAAGCGAGTAGAGACCCAGTACTTC
>-|-|TRBV27|TRBJ2-1
CASSRGAEQFF
TGTGCCAGCAGTCGAGGTGCTGAGCAGTTCTTC
>-|TRBD1|TRBV15|TRBJ1-1
CATSRLIVRGRGSGNTEAFF
TGTGCCACCAGCAGATTGATTGTACGAGGCAGGGGGAGTGGTAACACTGAAGCTTTCTTT
>-|TRBD1|TRBV5-4|TRBJ1-2
CASSFGTGGAGYTF
TGTGCCAGCAGCTTTGGTACAGGGGGCGCCGGCTACACCTTC
>-|TRBD1|TRBV19|TRBJ1-1
CASTFILGGGANTEAFF
TGTGCCAGTACCTTCATACTCGGAGGGGGCGCGAACACTGAAGCTTTCTTT
>few|-|TRBV2|TRBJ1-4
CASRAPSGGNEKLFF
TGTGCCAGCAGGGCCCCAAGCGGGGGGAATGAAAAACTGTTTTTT
>-|TRBD2|TRBV19|TRBJ2-1
CASSKLAGPNEQFF
TGTGCCAGTAGTAAATTAGCGGGGCCCAATGAGCAGTTCTTC
>-|TRBD2|TRBV6-6|TRBJ2-1
CASSYGASGVIEQFF
TGTGCCAGCAGTTACGGGGCTAGCGGGGTTATAGAGCAGTTCTTC
>-|-|TRBV11-2|TRBJ1-1
CASSLADMNTEAFF
TGTGCCAGCAGCTTGGCGGACATGAACACTGAAGCTTTCTTT
>-|-|TRBV5-1|TRBJ2-1
CASSARTVGNEQFF
TGCGCCAGCAGCGCCCGGACAGTGGGTAATGAGCAGTTCTTC
>-|-|TRBV30|TRBJ1-1
CAWRAYTEAFF
TGTGCCTGGAGGGCCTACACTGAAGCTTTCTTT
>-|TRBD1|TRBV7-9|TRBJ1-2
CASSRDRVNGYTF
TGTGCCAGCAGCCGGGACAGGGTTAATGGCTACACCTTC
>-|TRBD1|TRBV5-1|TRBJ1-1
CASRGQGWVTEAFF
TGCGCCAGCAGGGGACAGGGCTGGGTCACTGAAGCTTTCTTT
>-|-|TRBV25-1|TRBJ2-3
CASSDPGNLKDTQYF
TGTGCCAGCAGTGACCCGGGAAACCTCAAAGATACGCAGTATTTT
>-|TRBD2|TRBV2|TRBJ2-1
CASQLSSGRSDEQFF
TGTGCCAGTCAACTTTCTAGCGGGAGGTCGGATGAGCAGTTCTTC
>-|-|TRBV2|TRBJ1-1
CASSERRGGGAFF
TGTGCCAGCAGTGAGCGCAGGGGAGGGGGAGCTTTCTTT
>-|-|TRBV5-4|TRBJ1-2
CASSTDSYGYTF
TGTGCCAGCAGCACCGACAGCTATGGCTACACCTTC
>-|-|TRBV29-1|TRBJ1-5
CSVATGNSKGNQPQHF
TGCAGCGTCGCGACAGGCAACTCAAAGGGGAATCAGCCCCAGCATTTT
>-|TRBD1|TRBV5-1|TRBJ2-5
CASSGTGEETQYF
TGCGCCAGCAGCGGGACAGGGGAAGAGACCCAGTACTTC
>-|TRBD1|TRBV5-8|TRBJ1-1
CASTMGQGALGGNTEAFF
TGTGCCAGCACCATGGGACAGGGGGCGTTAGGAGGGAACACTGAAGCTTTCTTT
>-|-|TRBV21-1|TRBJ1-4
CASSKGDREREKLFF
TGTGCCAGCAGCAAAGGTGACAGGGAGCGAGAAAAACTGTTTTTT
>-|TRBD2|TRBV2|TRBJ2-3
CASSGLAGVEKQYF
TGTGCCAGCAGCGGACTAGCGGGAGTTGAAAAGCAGTATTTT
>-|-|TRBV5-4|TRBJ2-5
CASRTAPQETQYF
TGTGCCAGCAGGACAGCGCCTCAAGAGACCCAGTACTTC
>-|-|TRBV5-8|TRBJ1-1
CASSLARRGLGTEAFF
TGTGCCAGCAGCTTGGCCCGGCGGGGTCTTGGGACTGAAGCTTTCTTT
>-|-|TRBV9|TRBJ2-7
CASSGWTSQGHEQYF
TGTGCCAGCAGCGGATGGACATCCCAGGGCCACGAGCAGTACTTC
>-|-|TRBV6-5|TRBJ1-3
CATYTTARDWDF
TGTGCCACATACACCACCGCACGGGACTGGGATTTT
>-|TRBD1|TRBV28|TRBJ1-1
CASSPRGQGNTEAFF
TGTGCCAGCAGTCCCAGGGGACAGGGGAACACTGAAGCTTTCTTT
>few|TRBD2|TRBV19|TRBJ2-1
CASSIGTSGMYNEQFF
TGTGCCAGTAGTATTGGGACTAGCGGGATGTACAATGAGCAGTTCTTC
>-|-|TRBV18|TRBJ2-2
CASSFIQGGTGELFF
TGTGCCAGCTCGTTTATCCAGGGCGGAACCGGGGAGCTGTTTTTT
>-|TRBD1|TRBV28|TRBJ1-1
CASRTGTGASRAFF
TGTGCCAGCAGGACAGGGACAGGGGCCTCTAGGGCTTTCTTT
>-|-|TRBV9|TRBJ2-1
CASSALPGGPYPNEQFF
TGTGCCAGCAGCGCCCTTCCGGGGGGCCCCTACCCCAATGAGCAGTTCTTC
>few|TRBD2|TRBV28|TRBJ2-2
CASSGAGGWTGELFF
TGTGCCAGCAGTGGGGCGGGAGGGTGGACCGGGGAGCTGTTTTTT
>once|-|TRBV2|TRBJ2-7
CASSQLHSYEQYF
TGTGCCAGCAGCCAACTCCACTCCTACGAGCAGTACTTC
>few|-|TRBV3-1/TRBV3-2|TRBJ1-1
CASSKRLDSLMNTEAFF
TGTGCCAGCAGCAAACGACTAGACAGCCTCATGAACACTGAAGCTTTCTTT
>-|TRBD2|TRBV5-1|TRBJ2-1
CASSLGPGLAGGSFKNEQFF
TGCGCCAGCAGCTTGGGACCGGGACTAGCGGGAGGATCGTTTAAGAATGAGCAGTTCTTC
>once|-|TRBV7-2|TRBJ1-5
CASSFWKGGNQPQHF
TGTGCCAGCAGCTTTTGGAAAGGAGGCAATCAGCCCCAGCATTTT
>-|-|TRBV20-1|TRBJ1-2
CRARDGYTF
TGCAGGGCGAGGGATGGCTACACCTTC
>-|-|TRBV5-1|TRBJ2-1
CASSTWISAGGSSYNEQFF
TGCGCCAGCAGCACTTGGATTTCGGCGGGTGGTAGCTCCTACAATGAGCAGTTCTTC
>-|TRBD2|TRBV3-1/TRBV3-2|TRBJ2-3
CASSQDPLAGRDTQYF
TGTGCCAGCAGCCAAGATCCGCTAGCGGGGAGAGATACGCAGTATTTT
>-|TRBD1|TRBV6-5|TRBJ1-1
CAIGRDRGITEAFF
TGTGCCATCGGCCGGGACAGGGGTATCACTGAAGCTTTCTTT